Below are 2 T cell receptor beta chains sequenced from a single sample in a study of CD8 T cell repertoires and HIV-1 epitope variants. These receptors' antigens are unknown. Sequencing used immunoSEQ multiplex PCR; TCRdb keeps in-frame clones, though not all of them. The data contain approximately 5,000 clones, about 65% of them singletons. Input material: cultured CD8+ T cells derived from PBMCs. The receptors here all came from a male donor with HIV.

This clone is categorized as medium-sized. This chain joins TRBV19 and TRBJ2-2; no firm D call. Trimming removed 3 bases at V and 4 bases at J, with 9 bases between. CDR3 length: 14 amino acids. Germline assignment: CDR1 LNHDA and CDR2 SQIVND (reference sequence). The DNA of the CDR3 is TGTGCCAGTAGTATTAGAGGATCCACCGGGGAGCTGTTTTTT. Translation: CASSIRGSTGELFF.

The chain recombines TRBV7-6 with TRBJ2-1; 8 nucleotides line up with TRBD2. This CDR3 has 11 amino acids. V shed 7 bases, J shed 9 bases, and the junction held 2 bases outside the gene matches. CDR1 is SGHVS, CDR2 FNYEAQ, per germline. CDR3 bases: TGTGCCAGCAATGCGGGGGGTGAGCAGTTCTTC. It translates to CASNAGGEQFF.